The clone carrying this T cell receptor beta chain was counted a few times. Its antigen is not identified. The identical CDR3 is also encoded by other nucleotide sequences in the sample. Time point noted: week 23, last vaccination. Each dose delivered 300 ug of mutant IDH1 20-mer peptide subcutaneously with imiquimod. The data stem from a study of a mutant IDH1 vaccine in newly diagnosed glioma. Study-wide background: The earlier regimen, radiotherapy, temozolomide, or both, was most often both. Overall study findings and caveats: Seemingly, top peripheral T cell clonotype changes bore no relation to pseudoprogression.

Some clones are missing from TCRdb's copy, which holds only in-frame ones; the method was immunoSEQ multiplex PCR. The repertoire includes tens of thousands of clones, 75% to 90% of them detected once, and 0.75% to 0.95% sits in the top ten. The CDR3 contains 14 residues. The J segment lost 4 bases and the V segment lost 0 bases, leaving 3 bases of the junction unmatched. Germline CDR1 and CDR2: SGHRS and YFSETQ. The clonotype was recovered from a woman aged 50 to 60 with glioma. V and J are TRBV5-1 and TRBJ1-1, with 7 bases matching TRBD1. The specimen was PBMCs, collected from a glioma patient whose treatment included an IDH1 peptide vaccine. The CDR3 sequence: CASSLDPGGTEAFF. CDR3 nucleotides: TGCGCCAGCAGCTTGGATCCAGGGGGCACTGAAGCTTTCTTT.